This T cell receptor beta chain was identified during a study of blood T cell repertoires in COVID-19. Turning to the study itself: Sites across the United States, Italy and Spain contributed samples from acute and convalescent COVID-19. T cells, B-cell-depleted T cells, or PBMCs supplied cDNA or gDNA.

In the original analysis: Quantification of nucleated cells was approximated via reference gene primer amplification. Method: immunoSEQ multiplex PCR; TCRdb's copy keeps in-frame clones and lacks some. V and J calls plus clone size are reproduced from that table; the DNA served to infer D and trimming. The table lists over 30,000 clones, 85% to 90% of them singletons. The germline gives CDR1 MDHEN, CDR2 SYDVKM. Trimming cost V 7 bases and J 3 bases, with 15 bases left between them. CDR3 length: 14 residues. Sequences were obtained from peripheral blood. The TCR originated in a man between 65 and 85 years old with acute or convalescent COVID-19. V usage is TRBV28 and J usage is TRBJ1-2; TRBD1 might be the D (5 bases). CDR3 bases: TGTGCCAGCACCACAACGTTGGGGCACTATGGCTACACCTTC. It is translated as CASTTTLGHYGYTF.